The T cell receptor beta chain described here comes from a study of T cells after yellow fever vaccination. V was shortened by 1 base and J by 0 bases, with 5 bases between the two germline ends. Germline V lookup: CDR1 MNHEY, CDR2 SVGAGI. The CDR3 is made up of 14 amino acids. From the 5' RACE reads, TCRdb called clonotypes with MiXCR, one entry per CDR3 protein. Here the sample spans hundreds of thousands of distinct CDR3 sequences, roughly an eighth being singletons. The material was PBMCs, obtained on the day of the yellow fever booster vaccination. The gene calls are TRBV6-5 and TRBJ2-3; D unresolved. The TCR comes from a man aged 25-45 years who received the YFV17D yellow fever vaccine. CDR3 amino acids: CASSYLDSTDTQYF. In nucleotides, the CDR3 is TGTGCCAGCAGTTACTTGGATAGCACAGATACGCAGTATTTT.